The 20 T cell receptor beta chains presented below share a single source sample, sequenced in a study of PD-1 blockade in classical Hodgkin lymphoma. Every patient had relapsed following autologous stem cell transplantation, and cohorts differed in brentuximab vedotin exposure. Here immunoSEQ multiplex PCR was the method, and the copy in TCRdb shows in-frame clones only, minus some. The sample contains roughly 25,000 clones, roughly 78% of which appear only once. The sequences come from peripheral blood mononuclear cells (PBMCs), collected before the second cycle of nivolumab. These receptors were obtained from a human donor with classical Hodgkin lymphoma.

The chain employs TRBV6-5 and TRBJ2-1, with a possible D match to TRBD2 (7 bases). Trimming cost V 11 bases and J 8 bases, with 13 bases left between them. The V gene's germline CDR1 is MNHEY and CDR2 SVGAGI. This CDR3 comprises 11 residues. Here the CDR3 reads CAAGAGYEQFF. CDR3 coding DNA: TGTGCCGCGGGGGCTGGATATGAGCAGTTCTTC.

This clone has a handful of counts. V usage is TRBV4-1 and J usage is TRBJ2-5; D remains unclear. Germline V gene data show CDR1 as MGHRA and CDR2 as YSYEKL. The CDR3 is made up of 13 amino acids. V was cut by 0 bases and J by 5 bases, with 7 bases left in between. The CDR3 nucleotides read TGCGCCAGCAGCCAAGAAGGGTGGGAGACCCAGTACTTC. This encodes CASSQEGWETQYF.

This chain connects TRBV5-5 to TRBJ2-7; the match to TRBD1 covers 9 bases. J lost 1 base, V lost 2 bases, and 4 bases had no gene match. CDR1 and CDR2 from the germline V gene are SGHKS and YYEKEE (reference sequence). The CDR3 is 15 residues long. Here the CDR3 DNA reads TGTGCCAGCAGCTTCCGGGACAGGGAATCCTACGAGCAGTACTTC. It encodes CASSFRDRESYEQYF.

The chain links TRBV7-9 to TRBJ2-3, with 8 bases aligning to TRBD1. The CDR3 sequence is 15 residues long. Germline V lookup: CDR1 SEHNR, CDR2 FQNEAQ (reference sequence). V lost 7 bases, J lost 0 bases, and 6 bases stayed unmatched. The chain's CDR3 is CASTIRTGSTDTQYF. The CDR3 coding sequence is TGTGCCAGCACAATACGGACAGGGAGCACAGATACGCAGTATTTT. Variable domain in full (rest from reference TRBV7-9 and TRBJ2-3): DTGVSQNPRHKITKRGQNVTFRCDPISEHNRLYWYRQTLGQGPEFLTYFQNEAQLEKSRLLSDRFSAERPKGSFSTLEIQRTEQGDSAMYLCASTIRTGSTDTQYFGPGTRLTVL.

The chain links TRBV30 to TRBJ2-4, with 11 bases identical to TRBD2. J gave up 0 bases and V 4 bases, and 5 bases lay outside the gene matches. Germline assignment: CDR1 GTSNPN and CDR2 SVGIG (reference sequence). This CDR3 region has 16 residues. The CDR3 protein is CAWNSGGALAKNIQYF. As DNA, the CDR3 is TGTGCCTGGAATAGCGGGGGGGCCTTAGCCAAAAACATTCAGTACTTC.

This sequence joins TRBV4-2 and TRBJ2-5; 12 bases map to TRBD2. With 2 bases clipped from V and 4 bases from J, the junction kept 8 bases outside the gene matches. The germline V gene has CDR1 LGHNA and CDR2 YNFKEQ. The CDR3 totals 17 residues. The CDR3 DNA is TGTGCCAGCAGCCAACTAGCGGGGGGGCGGGTCCCAGAGACCCAGTACTTC. The encoded protein is CASSQLAGGRVPETQYF.

This clone occurred once. The chain has TRBV12-1 and TRBJ1-2. TRBV12-1 is a pseudogene locus. CDR3 size: 16 residues. The CDR3, as DNA: TGTGCCAGCAGCCCCCCCTACGTCAGGACCCCCTATGGCTACACCTTC. Translating gives CASSPPYVRTPYGYTF.

This sequence joins TRBV19 and TRBJ2-1, with D possibly matching TRBD2 (6 bases). There are 13 residues in the CDR3. Germline-derived CDR1 and CDR2 are LNHDA and SQIVND (reference sequence). The V and J ends lost 7 bases and 10 bases respectively, with 17 bases between them. The CDR3 loop reads CASTSPGLWEQFF. The CDR3 bases are TGTGCCAGTACCTCGCCGGGACTCTGGGAGCAGTTCTTC.

The gene calls are TRBV6-6 and TRBJ2-7; 7 bases are a match to TRBD1. CDR1 is MNHNY and CDR2 is SVGAGI in the germline V gene (reference sequence). This CDR3 has 14 amino acids. V shed 6 bases and J 2 bases; nucleotides not matched to a gene: 7. CDR3 loop: CASSNRDSPYEQYF. Written as DNA, the CDR3 is TGTGCCAGCAGCAACCGGGACAGTCCCTACGAGCAGTACTTC.

The V call is TRBV28, the J call TRBJ1-1; D gene unclear. V was pared by 7 bases and J by 3 bases, with 12 bases between. The CDR3 has 13 amino acids. Germline CDR1 and CDR2: MDHEN and SYDVKM. CDR3 region: CASIGDRDTEAFF. CDR3 sequence (DNA): TGTGCCAGCATCGGTGACCGGGACACTGAAGCTTTCTTT.

This chain connects TRBV9 to TRBJ1-1; D not certain. The V end lost 0 bases, the J end lost 1 base, and 4 bases lay between the germline ends. CDR3 size: 13 residues. Germline V gene lookup returns CDR1 SGDLS and CDR2 YYNGEE. CDR3 protein: CASSVGTNTEAFF. For the CDR3, the DNA is TGTGCCAGCAGCGTAGGAACGAACACTGAAGCTTTCTTT.

The chain employs TRBV5-4 and TRBJ1-6, with no clear D. Germline V gene lookup returns CDR1 SGHNT and CDR2 YYREEE (reference sequence). The CDR3 runs 15 residues. V lost 0 bases to trimming and J lost 5 bases, with 9 bases between them. Here the CDR3 reads CASSLGLGDNSPLHF. CDR3 DNA sequence: TGTGCCAGCAGCTTGGGCCTTGGCGATAATTCACCCCTCCACTTT.

This chain links TRBV28 with TRBJ1-2; 8 nucleotides match TRBD1. This CDR3 is 13 amino acids long. Germline assignment: CDR1 MDHEN and CDR2 SYDVKM. J lost 4 bases, V lost 6 bases, and 4 bases had no gene match. DNA of the CDR3: TGTGCCAGCAGCTGGACAGGGTCCTATGGCTACACCTTC. This gives the protein CASSWTGSYGYTF.

The rearrangement links TRBV5-1 to TRBJ1-4; 7 bases are a match to TRBD1. The CDR3 is 13 residues long. The junction had 4 bases not matched to a gene; V was cut back by 4 bases and J by 7 bases. Germline V lookup: CDR1 SGHRS, CDR2 YFSETQ. CDR3 region: CASSRGGSEKLFF. For the CDR3, the DNA is TGCGCCAGCAGCCGAGGGGGCAGTGAAAAACTGTTTTTT. Full variable domain (outside the CDR3, taken from reference TRBV5-1 and TRBJ1-4): KAGVTQTPRYLIKTRGQQVTLSCSPISGHRSVSWYQQTPGQGLQFLFEYFSETQRNKGNFPGRFSGRQFSNSRSEMNVSTLELGDSALYLCASSRGGSEKLFFGSGTQLSVL.

V and J are TRBV10-3 and TRBJ2-3; TRBD1 matches 10 bases. Germline assignment: CDR1 ENHRY and CDR2 SYGVKD. The CDR3 consists of 16 residues. The trim removed 3 bases at V and 3 bases at J, leaving 6 bases unmatched. The CDR3 DNA is TGTGCCATCAGTGACGCTGGGGACAGGGGAACAGATACGCAGTATTTT. This codes for CAISDAGDRGTDTQYF.

The chain joins TRBV9 to TRBJ2-1; perhaps TRBD2 as D (6 bases). CDR3 length equals 16 residues. V lost 0 bases and J 2 bases, leaving 12 bases between the germline ends. Germline-derived CDR1 and CDR2 are SGDLS and YYNGEE. For the CDR3, the DNA is TGTGCCAGCAGCGTAGCGGCGGGGATAACCTACAATGAGCAGTTCTTC. Protein product: CASSVAAGITYNEQFF.

The genes are TRBV27 and TRBJ2-3, with 11 bases matching TRBD2. The CDR3 has 18 amino acids. CDR1 and CDR2 (germline): MNHEY, SMNVEV (reference sequence). Germline trimming cut 2 bases from V and 2 bases from J; bases unmatched to any gene: 9. Written as DNA, the CDR3 is TGTGCCAGCAGTTTACTGCCCGATAGCGGGGGGGCCACAGATACGCAGTATTTT. This translates into CASSLLPDSGGATDTQYF.

The chain couples TRBV11-1 to TRBJ2-7; D is undetermined. Trimming pared 1 base from V and 0 bases from J, leaving 4 bases between. CDR3 length: 13 residues. Germline assignment: CDR1 SGHAT and CDR2 FQDESV (reference sequence). CDR3 DNA: TGTGCCAGCAGCTTAGGCAGCTCCTACGAGCAGTACTTC. Translating gives CASSLGSSYEQYF. Combining the CDR3 with reference TRBV11-1 and TRBJ2-7 gives the whole variable domain EAEVAQSPRYKITEKSQAVAFWCDPISGHATLYWYRQILGQGPELLVQFQDESVVDDSQLPKDRFSAERLKGVDSTLKIQPAELGDSAMYLCASSLGSSYEQYFGPGTRLTVT.

In this sample, this clone is medium-sized. V is TRBV2 and J is TRBJ1-1; D perhaps matches TRBD1 (5 bases). CDR3 length: 13 amino acids. With 10 bases removed from V and 4 bases from J, the gap between germline ends came to 16 bases. Germline CDR1 SNHLY, CDR2 FYNNEI. The CDR3 loop is CATTLGVGTEAFF. CDR3 nucleotide sequence: TGTGCCACCACTTTAGGGGTGGGCACTGAAGCTTTCTTT.

This chain joins TRBV6-5 and TRBJ1-4; D might be TRBD1 (6 bases). Germline CDR1 MNHEY, CDR2 SVGAGI. V lost 2 bases and J lost 2, with 9 bases in between. This CDR3 region has 15 residues. As DNA, the CDR3 is TGTGCCAGCAGTTACGTCACAGGGACTAATGAAAAACTGTTTTTT. Protein sequence: CASSYVTGTNEKLFF.